Listed below are T cell receptor beta chains from one sample, sequenced in a study of blood T cell repertoires in COVID-19. Clones were read by immunoSEQ multiplex PCR, and TCRdb kept only the in-frame ones, dropping some. The sample includes roughly 150,000 clones, 88% of them seen just once. Sequencing input: peripheral blood. These receptors came from a woman between 65 and 79 years old with acute or convalescent COVID-19. CDR3s include the opening cysteine and the closing phenylalanine or tryptophan. A D gene is named only where the DNA matches it firmly. Not all rows give a size; the values are once, few, many and, for expanded clones, a class.

V	D	J	size	CDR3	DNA
TRBV19	NA	TRBJ2-5	NA	CASSIQGYHQETQYF	TGTGCCAGTAGTATTCAGGGGTACCATCAAGAGACCCAGTACTTC
TRBV19	NA	TRBJ1-6	NA	CASSIKPGMNSPLHF	TGTGCCAGTAGTATAAAGCCAGGGATGAATTCACCCCTCCACTTT
TRBV19	TRBD1	TRBJ1-2	NA	CAANPTGGASYGYTF	TGTGCTGCCAATCCGACAGGGGGCGCTTCCTATGGCTACACCTTC
TRBV29-1	TRBD1	TRBJ2-2	NA	CSVSVGQGDTGELFF	TGCAGCGTCTCTGTTGGACAGGGGGACACCGGGGAGCTGTTTTTT
TRBV7-9	TRBD1	TRBJ1-5	once	CASSLAGQLNQPQHF	TGTGCCAGCAGCTTAGCGGGACAGCTTAATCAGCCCCAGCATTTT
TRBV18	NA	TRBJ1-2	NA	CASSPPPGGYGYTF	TGTGCCAGCTCACCACCCCCCGGGGGCTATGGCTACACCTTC
TRBV6-5	TRBD1	TRBJ1-2	NA	CASSRTGGSFGYTF	TGTGCCAGCAGTCGGACAGGGGGATCTTTCGGCTACACCTTC
TRBV28	NA	TRBJ1-2	NA	CASSLLRDNYGYTF	TGTGCCAGCAGTTTATTGAGGGATAACTATGGCTACACCTTC
TRBV5-8	NA	TRBJ2-2	NA	CASSLVRGHLRNTGELFF	TGTGCCAGCAGCTTGGTGCGGGGGCACTTGAGGAACACCGGGGAGCTGTTTTTT
TRBV5-1	NA	TRBJ2-2	NA	CASRISGVEDRNTGELFF	TGCGCCAGCAGGATTTCAGGGGTCGAAGATCGTAACACCGGGGAGCTGTTTTTT
TRBV7-9	NA	TRBJ2-5	NA	CASSPRTSGRETQYF	TGTGCCAGCAGCCCACGAACCTCAGGGAGGGAGACCCAGTACTTC
TRBV6-6	NA	TRBJ1-1	NA	CASRRQVKNTEAFF	TGTGCCAGCAGGCGGCAAGTGAAGAACACTGAAGCTTTCTTT
TRBV30	TRBD1	TRBJ2-7	NA	CAWKRTGHPSYEQYF	TGTGCCTGGAAGAGGACAGGGCATCCTTCCTACGAGCAGTACTTC
TRBV9	TRBD1	TRBJ1-2	NA	CASSVELNRGNGYTF	TGTGCCAGCAGCGTAGAACTTAACAGGGGCAATGGCTACACCTTC
TRBV30	NA	TRBJ1-3	NA	CAWRQTSGNTIYF	TGTGCCTGGAGACAGACCTCTGGAAACACCATATATTTT
TRBV13	NA	TRBJ1-1	NA	CASRGMGRSFRTEAFF	TGTGCCAGCAGGGGAATGGGGCGCTCCTTTCGTACTGAAGCTTTCTTT
TRBV5-4	NA	TRBJ2-7	NA	CASSRGSAGVSEQYF	TGTGCCAGCAGCCGGGGGTCCGCTGGGGTTAGCGAGCAGTACTTC
TRBV2	TRBD1	TRBJ2-5	NA	CASSEDRGETQYF	TGTGCCAGCAGTGAAGACAGGGGAGAGACCCAGTACTTC
TRBV4-1	TRBD2	TRBJ2-3	NA	CASSQVHLAGGPRPDTQYF	TGCGCCAGCAGCCAAGTACATCTAGCGGGGGGACCCCGCCCAGATACGCAGTATTTT
TRBV6-6	TRBD1	TRBJ1-2	NA	CASSQGQGRANYGYTF	TGTGCCAGCAGCCAGGGACAGGGTAGAGCTAACTATGGCTACACCTTC
TRBV13	TRBD1	TRBJ2-7	few	CASSSGPDRARSSYEQYF	TGTGCCAGCAGCTCTGGACCGGACAGGGCGAGGAGCTCCTACGAGCAGTACTTC
TRBV3-1/TRBV3-2	TRBD1	TRBJ2-6	NA	CASSHTGGAGANVLTF	TGTGCCAGCAGCCACACAGGGGGCGCTGGGGCCAACGTCCTGACTTTC
TRBV5-1	TRBD2	TRBJ2-3	once	CASSPGPQTSGGRRTQYF	TGCGCCAGCAGCCCGGGTCCCCAGACTAGCGGGGGCCGCCGTACGCAGTATTTT
TRBV6-5	TRBD1	TRBJ1-2	NA	CATSHPPTGLYGYTF	TGTGCCACCTCTCATCCCCCGACAGGGCTCTATGGCTACACCTTC
TRBV6-9	NA	TRBJ2-5	NA	CASSYLTPGRGETQYF	TGTGCCAGCAGTTATTTGACCCCCGGAAGAGGTGAGACCCAGTACTTC
TRBV7-3	NA	TRBJ2-1	NA	CASSLTEGVPYNEQFF	TGTGCCAGCAGCTTAACCGAGGGGGTTCCCTACAATGAGCAGTTCTTC
TRBV18	TRBD1	TRBJ1-6	NA	CASSPGQANNSPLHF	TGTGCCAGCTCACCGGGACAGGCGAACAATTCACCCCTCCACTTT
TRBV5-5	NA	TRBJ1-6	NA	CASSLARNYNSPLHF	TGTGCCAGCAGCTTGGCGCGGAATTATAATTCACCCCTCCACTTT
TRBV3-1/TRBV3-2	TRBD1	TRBJ1-2	NA	CASSLATGDGGYTF	TGTGCCAGCAGCCTAGCAACAGGGGATGGAGGCTACACCTTC
TRBV6-4	TRBD2	TRBJ2-1	NA	CASRRTSESSYNEQFF	TGTGCCAGCAGGAGGACTAGCGAAAGCTCCTACAATGAGCAGTTCTTC
TRBV19	NA	TRBJ1-2	NA	CASSIIGRSGGYTF	TGTGCCAGTAGTATAATCGGCAGGTCCGGTGGCTACACCTTC
TRBV5-1	NA	TRBJ2-2	NA	CASSLKGATGELFF	TGCGCCAGCAGCTTAAAAGGGGCAACCGGGGAGCTGTTTTTT
TRBV2	NA	TRBJ1-1	NA	CASTYRALNTEAFF	TGTGCCAGCACCTACAGGGCTCTGAACACTGAAGCTTTCTTT
TRBV6-1	NA	TRBJ1-5	NA	CASSEATGWNQPQHF	TGTGCCAGCAGTGAGGCTACAGGGTGGAATCAGCCCCAGCATTTT
TRBV7-2	NA	TRBJ1-1	NA	CASSLDPTGEAFF	TGTGCCAGCAGCTTAGATCCCACAGGGGAAGCTTTCTTT
TRBV9	TRBD2	TRBJ2-5	NA	CASSVGTSGGLETQYF	TGTGCCAGCAGCGTAGGGACTAGCGGGGGCTTGGAGACCCAGTACTTC
TRBV6-5	TRBD1	TRBJ1-1	NA	CASTPHQGGAEAFF	TGTGCCAGCACCCCCCACCAGGGGGGAGCTGAAGCTTTCTTT
TRBV2	NA	TRBJ1-2	NA	CASRGDAYGYTF	TGTGCCAGCAGAGGAGACGCCTATGGCTACACCTTC
TRBV25-1	NA	TRBJ1-4	NA	CASSDRTYEKLFF	TGTGCCAGCAGTGACAGGACATATGAAAAACTGTTTTTT
TRBV9	NA	TRBJ2-7	NA	CASSVDSGQNYEQYF	TGTGCCAGCAGCGTGGACTCCGGACAGAACTACGAGCAGTACTTC
TRBV5-6	TRBD2	TRBJ2-1	NA	CASSPRGTSEQFF	TGTGCCAGCAGCCCCCGCGGGACTAGCGAGCAGTTCTTC
TRBV14	NA	TRBJ2-1	NA	CASSQNNYEQFF	TGTGCCAGCAGCCAAAATAACTATGAGCAGTTCTTC
TRBV7-3	NA	TRBJ2-1	NA	CASSPRGPNEQFF	TGTGCCAGCAGCCCGCGGGGTCCCAATGAGCAGTTCTTC
TRBV28	TRBD1	TRBJ1-2	NA	CASTSGPGQGYGYTF	TGTGCCAGCACCTCAGGCCCGGGACAGGGGTACGGCTACACCTTC
TRBV7-9	TRBD1	TRBJ1-2	NA	CASSPWTGNYGYTF	TGTGCCAGCAGCCCCTGGACAGGGAACTATGGCTACACCTTC
TRBV30	TRBD1	TRBJ1-2	NA	CAWSVLTGAYGYTF	TGTGCCTGGAGTGTACTAACAGGGGCCTATGGCTACACCTTC